This T cell receptor beta chain was found in a study of regulatory T cells in long-lasting Graves disease. The time point was: newly diagnosed GD, antithyroid drugs for less than 3 months. Scientists built the TCR library using RNA that was extracted from PBMCs. The germline V gene encodes CDR1 SGHRS and CDR2 YFSETQ. The CDR3 spans 16 residues. Trimming removed 4 bases at V and 1 base at J, with 12 bases between. On this clonotype itself: No antigen is known for it.

Study conclusions and caveats: Persistent cases of Graves' showed reduced TCR diversity relative to newly diagnosed patients.

Building of the TCR beta libraries involved iRepertoire HTBI primers and Arm-PCR of CDR3 regions. TCRdb reanalysed the multiplex PCR reads using MiXCR and keeps one entry per CDR3 protein. The data show about 470,000 distinct CDR3 sequences, under 15% seen once. These records were also assigned to another study, of T cells in Graves' hyperthyroidism and ophthalmopathy. As that report states: Those with hyperthyroidism were 18 to 65 years old, newly diagnosed, and ill for under 2 months.

This clonotype was sampled from a woman in her 30s with Graves disease. The sequencing used peripheral blood mononuclear cells (PBMCs), collected at new diagnosis, from a patient treated with antithyroid drugs. The J gene is TRBJ1-6, the V gene TRBV5-1; D uncertain. The CDR3 protein is CASSLGSGSYNSPLHF. CDR3 in DNA: TGCGCCAGCAGCCTGGGCTCCGGTTCCTATAATTCACCCCTCCACTTT.